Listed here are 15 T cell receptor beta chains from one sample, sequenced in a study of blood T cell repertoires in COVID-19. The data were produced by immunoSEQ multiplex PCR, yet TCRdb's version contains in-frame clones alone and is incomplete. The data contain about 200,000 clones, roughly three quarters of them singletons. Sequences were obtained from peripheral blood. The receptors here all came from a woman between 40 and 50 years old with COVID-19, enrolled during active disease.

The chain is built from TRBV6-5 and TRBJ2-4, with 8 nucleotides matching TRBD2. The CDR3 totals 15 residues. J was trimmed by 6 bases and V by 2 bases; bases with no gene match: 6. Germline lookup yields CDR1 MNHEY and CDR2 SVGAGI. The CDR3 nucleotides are TGTGCCAGCAGTTACAATGACGGGGGGGTAAACATTCAGTACTTC. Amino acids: CASSYNDGGVNIQYF.

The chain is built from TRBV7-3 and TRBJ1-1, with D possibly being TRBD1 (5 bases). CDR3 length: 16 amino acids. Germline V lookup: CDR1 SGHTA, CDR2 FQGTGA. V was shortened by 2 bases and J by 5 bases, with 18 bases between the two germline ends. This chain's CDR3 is CASSLSGQGGWTEAFF. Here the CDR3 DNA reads TGTGCCAGCAGCTTATCCGGCCAGGGCGGCTGGACTGAAGCTTTCTTT.

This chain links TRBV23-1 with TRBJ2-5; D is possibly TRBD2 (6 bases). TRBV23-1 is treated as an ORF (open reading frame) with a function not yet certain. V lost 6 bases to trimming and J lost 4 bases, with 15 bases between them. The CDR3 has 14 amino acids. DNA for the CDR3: TGCGCCAGCAGCTCGGGGGTAGAAGTAGAGACCCAGTACTTC. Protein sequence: CASSSGVEVETQYF.

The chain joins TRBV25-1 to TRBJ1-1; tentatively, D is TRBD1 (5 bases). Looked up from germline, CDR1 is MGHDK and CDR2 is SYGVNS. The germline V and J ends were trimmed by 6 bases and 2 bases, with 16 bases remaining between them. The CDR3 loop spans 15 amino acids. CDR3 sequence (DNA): TGTGCCAGCAGCGTGGGGTTGGGGACTAACACTGAAGCTTTCTTT. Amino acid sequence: CASSVGLGTNTEAFF.

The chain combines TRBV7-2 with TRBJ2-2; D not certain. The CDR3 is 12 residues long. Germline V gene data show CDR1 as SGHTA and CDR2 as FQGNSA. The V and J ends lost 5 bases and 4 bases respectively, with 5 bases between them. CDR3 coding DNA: TGTGCCAGCAGCCCTTTCACCGGGGAGCTGTTTTTT. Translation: CASSPFTGELFF.

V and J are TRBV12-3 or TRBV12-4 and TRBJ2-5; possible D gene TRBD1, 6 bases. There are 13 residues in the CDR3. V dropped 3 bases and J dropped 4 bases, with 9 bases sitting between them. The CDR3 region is CASSFPGAETQYF. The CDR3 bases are TGTGCCAGCAGTTTCCCAGGGGCAGAGACCCAGTACTTC.

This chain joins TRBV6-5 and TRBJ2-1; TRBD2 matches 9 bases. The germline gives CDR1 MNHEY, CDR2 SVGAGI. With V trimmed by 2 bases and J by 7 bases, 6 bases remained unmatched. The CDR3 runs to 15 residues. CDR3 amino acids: CASSYKAGGANEQFF. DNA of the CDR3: TGTGCCAGCAGTTACAAAGCGGGAGGAGCAAATGAGCAGTTCTTC.

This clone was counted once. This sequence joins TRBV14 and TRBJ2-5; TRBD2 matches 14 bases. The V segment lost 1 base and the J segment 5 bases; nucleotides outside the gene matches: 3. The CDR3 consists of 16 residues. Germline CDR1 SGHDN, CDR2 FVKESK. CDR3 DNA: TGTGCCAGCAGCCAAGGGGGACTAGCGGGAGTGGAGACCCAGTACTTC. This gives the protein CASSQGGLAGVETQYF.

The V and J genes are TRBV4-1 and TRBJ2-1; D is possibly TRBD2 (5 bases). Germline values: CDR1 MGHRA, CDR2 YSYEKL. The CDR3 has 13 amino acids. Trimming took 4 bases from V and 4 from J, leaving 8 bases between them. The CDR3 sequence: CASSLRDYNEQFF. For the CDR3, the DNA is TGCGCCAGCAGCCTGAGGGATTACAATGAGCAGTTCTTC.

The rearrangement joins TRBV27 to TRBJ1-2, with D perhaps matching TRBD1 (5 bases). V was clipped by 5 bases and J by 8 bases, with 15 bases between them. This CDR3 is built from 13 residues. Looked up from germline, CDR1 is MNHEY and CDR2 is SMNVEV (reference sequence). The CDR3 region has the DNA TGTGCCAGCAGTCCCACGGGGGAGAAAGGCTACACCTTC. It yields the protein CASSPTGEKGYTF.

The CDR3 sequence is CASSLDETGIAYGYTF. CDR3 bases: TGTGCCAGCAGCTTAGATGAGACAGGTATCGCCTATGGCTACACCTTC. The V call is TRBV7-6, the J call TRBJ1-2, with TRBD1 as a possible D gene (6 bases). Trimming left V 1 base short and J 4 bases short, with 16 bases between. This CDR3 region has 16 residues. Looked up from germline, CDR1 is SGHVS and CDR2 is FNYEAQ.

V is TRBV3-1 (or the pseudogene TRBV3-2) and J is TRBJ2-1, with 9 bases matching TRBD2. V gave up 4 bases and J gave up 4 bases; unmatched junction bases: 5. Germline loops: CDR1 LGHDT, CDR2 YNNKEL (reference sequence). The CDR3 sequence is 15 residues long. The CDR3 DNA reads TGTGCCAGCAGCCCGAGCGGGAGGCCTTACAATGAGCAGTTCTTC. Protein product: CASSPSGRPYNEQFF.

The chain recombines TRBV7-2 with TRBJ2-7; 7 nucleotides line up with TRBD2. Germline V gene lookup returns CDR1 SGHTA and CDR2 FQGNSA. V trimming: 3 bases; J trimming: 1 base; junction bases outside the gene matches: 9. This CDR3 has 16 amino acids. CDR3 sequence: CASSLHLSGRSYEQYF. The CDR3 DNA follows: TGTGCCAGCAGCTTGCATCTTAGCGGGCGTTCCTACGAGCAGTACTTC.

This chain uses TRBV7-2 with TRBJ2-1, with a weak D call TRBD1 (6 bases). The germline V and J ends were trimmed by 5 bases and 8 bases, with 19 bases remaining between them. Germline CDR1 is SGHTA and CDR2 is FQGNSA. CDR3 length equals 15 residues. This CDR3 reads CASSPRTGSWDEQFF. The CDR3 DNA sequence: TGTGCCAGCAGCCCCCGTACAGGGAGTTGGGATGAGCAGTTCTTC.

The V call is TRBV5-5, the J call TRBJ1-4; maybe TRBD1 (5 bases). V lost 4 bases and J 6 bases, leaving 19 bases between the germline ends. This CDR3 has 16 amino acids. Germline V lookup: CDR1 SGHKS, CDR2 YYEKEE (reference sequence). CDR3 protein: CASSDLGAVMHEKLFF. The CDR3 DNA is TGTGCCAGCAGCGATCTTGGGGCAGTTATGCATGAAAAACTGTTTTTT.